This TCR beta chain was retrieved from a study of blood T cell repertoires in COVID-19. Study background: PBMCs, B-cell-depleted T cells, or T cells were the source of the cDNA or gDNA that made up the material.

The age range of participants was about 18 to 100 years, with residence in about two dozen US areas. Symptom resolution, clearance, or two negative PCRs marked the recovered donors of Cohort 3. This table comes from immunoSEQ multiplex PCR, and its TCRdb copy is limited to in-frame clones, with some not included. The table shows fewer than 350,000 clones, with 75% to 90% occurring only once. Trimming at V came to 7 bases and at J to 6 bases, leaving 5 bases not matched to a gene. This CDR3 spans 13 amino acids. Germline V gene lookup returns CDR1 MNHEY and CDR2 SVGAGI. The rearrangement uses TRBV6-5 and TRBJ1-1; 10 bases align to TRBD1. The receptor's source is a woman aged 40 to 49 who had recovered from COVID-19. The source material was PBMCs or T cells enriched from blood (not recorded which). The CDR3 DNA follows: TGTGCCAGCACCCGAGGACAGGGGGCTGAAGCTTTCTTT. Its translation: CASTRGQGAEAFF.